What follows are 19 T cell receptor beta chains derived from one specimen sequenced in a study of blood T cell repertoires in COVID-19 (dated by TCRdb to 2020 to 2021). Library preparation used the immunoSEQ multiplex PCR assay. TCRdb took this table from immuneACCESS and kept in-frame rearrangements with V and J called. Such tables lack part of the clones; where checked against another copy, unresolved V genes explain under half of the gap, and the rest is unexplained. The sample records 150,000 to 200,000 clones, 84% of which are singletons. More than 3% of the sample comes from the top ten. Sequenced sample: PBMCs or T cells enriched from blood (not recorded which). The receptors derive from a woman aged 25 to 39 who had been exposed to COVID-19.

The CDR3, as DNA: TGTGCCAGCAGCTTAGGCGGGGTTCAAAACAATGAGCAGTTCTTC. As protein: CASSLGGVQNNEQFF. The chain carries TRBV7-9 and TRBJ2-1, with a tentative D call TRBD2 (6 bases). The length of the CDR3 is 15 residues. CDR1 SEHNR and CDR2 FQNEAQ come from the germline V gene (reference sequence). The V end lost 1 base, the J end lost 5 bases, and 12 bases lay between the germline ends.

CDR3 residues: CASSVTSGNYNEQFF. CDR3 coding DNA: TGTGCCAGCAGTGTGACTAGCGGAAATTACAATGAGCAGTTCTTC. The genes are TRBV6-2 or TRBV6-3 and TRBJ2-1, with 9 bases aligning to TRBD2. The V segment lost 5 bases and the J segment 4 bases; nucleotides outside the gene matches: 6. The CDR3 has 15 residues. Germline CDR1 reads MNHEY; CDR2 reads SVGEGT.

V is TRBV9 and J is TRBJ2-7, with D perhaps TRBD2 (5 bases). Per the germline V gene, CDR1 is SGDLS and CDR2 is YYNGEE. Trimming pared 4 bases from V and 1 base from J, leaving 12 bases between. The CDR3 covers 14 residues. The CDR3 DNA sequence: TGTGCCAGCAGCCTCGGGGTCAATTCCTACGAGCAGTACTTC. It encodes CASSLGVNSYEQYF.

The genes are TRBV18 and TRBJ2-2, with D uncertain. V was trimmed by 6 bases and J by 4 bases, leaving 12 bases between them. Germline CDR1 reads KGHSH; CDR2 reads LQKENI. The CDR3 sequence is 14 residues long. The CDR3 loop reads CASSPQATTGELFF. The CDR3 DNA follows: TGTGCCAGCTCGCCGCAGGCCACCACCGGGGAGCTGTTTTTT.

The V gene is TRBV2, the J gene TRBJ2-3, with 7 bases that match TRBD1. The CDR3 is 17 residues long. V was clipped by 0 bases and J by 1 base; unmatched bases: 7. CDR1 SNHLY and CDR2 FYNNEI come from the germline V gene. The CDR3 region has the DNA TGTGCCAGCAGTGAAGCGCTCGAGGGGGCCGGCACAGATACGCAGTATTTT. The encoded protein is CASSEALEGAGTDTQYF.

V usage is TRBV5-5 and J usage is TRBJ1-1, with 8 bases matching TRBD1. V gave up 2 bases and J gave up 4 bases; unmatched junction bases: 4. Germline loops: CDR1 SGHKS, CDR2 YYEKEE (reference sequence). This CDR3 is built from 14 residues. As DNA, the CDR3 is TGTGCCAGCAGCTTACAACAGGGGGGCACTGAAGCTTTCTTT. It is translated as CASSLQQGGTEAFF.

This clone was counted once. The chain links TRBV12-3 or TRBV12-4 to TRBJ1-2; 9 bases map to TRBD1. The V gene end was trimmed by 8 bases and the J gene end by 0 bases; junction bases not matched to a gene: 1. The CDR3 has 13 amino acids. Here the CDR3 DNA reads TGTGCCAGCGGGACAGGGCCTAACTATGGCTACACCTTC. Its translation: CASGTGPNYGYTF.

The CDR3 region has the DNA TGTGCCAGCAGCCCCGAGCGGGTCCCCACTGGCTACACCTTC. Protein sequence: CASSPERVPTGYTF. The chain links TRBV7-2 to TRBJ1-2; unclear D gene. Germline values: CDR1 SGHTA, CDR2 FQGNSA. This CDR3 contains 14 residues. V was shortened by 5 bases and J by 7 bases, with 17 bases between the two germline ends.

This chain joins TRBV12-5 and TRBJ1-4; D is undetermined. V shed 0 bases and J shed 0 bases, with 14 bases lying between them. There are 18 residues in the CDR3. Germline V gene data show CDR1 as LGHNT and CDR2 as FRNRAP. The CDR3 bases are TGTGCTAGTGGTTTGGTCCCTGGGTGGAGGGCAACTAATGAAAAACTGTTTTTT. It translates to CASGLVPGWRATNEKLFF.

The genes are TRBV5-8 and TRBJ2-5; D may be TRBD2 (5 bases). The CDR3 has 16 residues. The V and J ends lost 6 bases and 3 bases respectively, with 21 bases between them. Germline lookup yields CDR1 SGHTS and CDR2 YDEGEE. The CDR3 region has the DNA TGTGCCAGCACTCGCTACCATCTGGACGGGGAAGAGACCCAGTACTTC. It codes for CASTRYHLDGEETQYF.

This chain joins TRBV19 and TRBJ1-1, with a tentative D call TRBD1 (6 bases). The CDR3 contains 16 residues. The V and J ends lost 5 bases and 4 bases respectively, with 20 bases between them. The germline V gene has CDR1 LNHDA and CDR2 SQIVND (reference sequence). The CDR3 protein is CASSHPKSNRVTEAFF. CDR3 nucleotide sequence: TGTGCCAGTAGTCATCCCAAATCAAACAGGGTCACTGAAGCTTTCTTT.

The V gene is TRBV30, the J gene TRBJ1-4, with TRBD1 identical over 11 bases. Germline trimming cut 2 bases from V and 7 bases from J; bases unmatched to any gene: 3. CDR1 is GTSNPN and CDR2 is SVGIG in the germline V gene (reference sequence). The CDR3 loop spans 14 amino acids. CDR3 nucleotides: TGTGCCTGGAGTTCCGGACAGGGGGCTGAAAAACTGTTTTTT. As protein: CAWSSGQGAEKLFF.

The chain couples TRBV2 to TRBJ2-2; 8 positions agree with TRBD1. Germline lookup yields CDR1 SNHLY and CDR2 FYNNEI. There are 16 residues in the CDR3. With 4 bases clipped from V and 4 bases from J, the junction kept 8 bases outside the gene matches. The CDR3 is CASSGGTGPFTGELFF. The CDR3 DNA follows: TGTGCCAGCAGTGGAGGGACAGGCCCTTTCACCGGGGAGCTGTTTTTT.

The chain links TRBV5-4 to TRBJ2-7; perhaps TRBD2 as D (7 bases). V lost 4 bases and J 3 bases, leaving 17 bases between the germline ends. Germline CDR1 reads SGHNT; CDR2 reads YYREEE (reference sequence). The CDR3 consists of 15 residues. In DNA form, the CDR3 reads TGTGCCAGCAGCGGTGACCCGGGGGGCCTCTACGAGCAGTACTTC. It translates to CASSGDPGGLYEQYF.

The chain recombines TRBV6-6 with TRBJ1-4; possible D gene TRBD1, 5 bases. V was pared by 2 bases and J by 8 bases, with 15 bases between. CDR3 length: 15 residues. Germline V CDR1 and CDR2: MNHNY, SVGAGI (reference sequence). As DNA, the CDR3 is TGTGCCAGCAGTTACCCTGGGGGAGGGTCCGAAAAACTGTTTTTT. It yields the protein CASSYPGGGSEKLFF.

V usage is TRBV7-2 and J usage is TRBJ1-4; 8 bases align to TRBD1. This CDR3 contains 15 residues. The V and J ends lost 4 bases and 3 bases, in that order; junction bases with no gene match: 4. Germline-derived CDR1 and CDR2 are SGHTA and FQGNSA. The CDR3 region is CASSSSGQANEKLFF. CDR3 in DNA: TGTGCCAGCAGCTCCTCGGGACAGGCTAATGAAAAACTGTTTTTT.

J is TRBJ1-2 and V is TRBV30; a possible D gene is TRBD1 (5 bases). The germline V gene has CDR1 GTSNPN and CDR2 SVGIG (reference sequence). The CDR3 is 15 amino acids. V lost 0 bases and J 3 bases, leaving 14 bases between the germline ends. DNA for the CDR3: TGTGCCTGGAGTGTACGAAGGGGAGGGGACTATGGCTACACCTTC. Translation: CAWSVRRGGDYGYTF. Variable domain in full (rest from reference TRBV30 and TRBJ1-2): SQTIHQWPATLVQPVGSPLSLECTVEGTSNPNLYWYRQAAGRGLQLLFYSVGIGQISSEVPQNLSASRPQDRQFILSSKKLLLSDSGFYLCAWSVRRGGDYGYTFGSGTRLTVV.

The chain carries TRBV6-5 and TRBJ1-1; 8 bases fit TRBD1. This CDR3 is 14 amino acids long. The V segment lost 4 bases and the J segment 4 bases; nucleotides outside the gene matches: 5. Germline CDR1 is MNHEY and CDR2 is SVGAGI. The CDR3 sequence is CASSFRQGSTEAFF. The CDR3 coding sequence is TGTGCCAGCAGTTTTCGACAGGGGAGCACTGAAGCTTTCTTT.

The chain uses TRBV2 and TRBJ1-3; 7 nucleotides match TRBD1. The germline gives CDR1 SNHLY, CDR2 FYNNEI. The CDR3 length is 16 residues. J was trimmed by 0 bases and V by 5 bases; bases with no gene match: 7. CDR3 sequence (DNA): TGTGCCAGCAGTCTTCTTTACAGGGGCTCTGGAAACACCATATATTTT. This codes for CASSLLYRGSGNTIYF. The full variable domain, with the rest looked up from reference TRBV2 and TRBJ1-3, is EPEVTQTPSHQVTQMGQEVILRCVPISNHLYFYWYRQILGQKVEFLVSFYNNEISEKSEIFDDQFSVERPDGSNFTLKIRSTKLEDSAMYFCASSLLYRGSGNTIYFGEGSWLTVV.